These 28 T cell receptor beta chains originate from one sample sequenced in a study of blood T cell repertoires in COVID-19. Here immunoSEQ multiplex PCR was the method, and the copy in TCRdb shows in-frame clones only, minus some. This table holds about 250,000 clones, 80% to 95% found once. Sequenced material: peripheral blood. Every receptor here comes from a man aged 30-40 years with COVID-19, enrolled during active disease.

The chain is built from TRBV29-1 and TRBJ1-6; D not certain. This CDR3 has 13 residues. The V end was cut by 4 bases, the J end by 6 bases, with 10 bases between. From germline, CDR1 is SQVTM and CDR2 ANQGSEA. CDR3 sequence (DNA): TGCAGCGTTGGTGAGGGAGTTAATTCACCCCTCCACTTT. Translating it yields CSVGEGVNSPLHF.

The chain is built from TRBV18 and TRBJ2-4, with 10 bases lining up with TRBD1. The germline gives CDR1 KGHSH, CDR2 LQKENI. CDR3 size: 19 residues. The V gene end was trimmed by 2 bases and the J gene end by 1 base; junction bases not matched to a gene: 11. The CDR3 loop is CASSPVLSGGQGAKNIQYF. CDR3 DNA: TGTGCCAGCTCACCAGTTCTTAGTGGGGGACAGGGGGCCAAAAACATTCAGTACTTC.

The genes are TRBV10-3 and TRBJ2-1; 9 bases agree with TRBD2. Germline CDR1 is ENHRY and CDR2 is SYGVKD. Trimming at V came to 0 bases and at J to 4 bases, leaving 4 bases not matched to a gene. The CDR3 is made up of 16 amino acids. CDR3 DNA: TGTGCCATCAGTGAGTCGCCTAGCGGGGTGTACAATGAGCAGTTCTTC. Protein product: CAISESPSGVYNEQFF.

The CDR3 here is CASRSGQGVNTEAFF. The CDR3 DNA reads TGTGCCAGCAGATCGGGACAGGGAGTGAACACTGAAGCTTTCTTT. The chain is built from TRBV6-5 and TRBJ1-1; the match to TRBD1 covers 9 bases. This CDR3 has 15 residues. CDR1 MNHEY and CDR2 SVGAGI come from the germline V gene. The ends lost 6 bases at V and 0 bases at J; junction bases unmatched: 5.

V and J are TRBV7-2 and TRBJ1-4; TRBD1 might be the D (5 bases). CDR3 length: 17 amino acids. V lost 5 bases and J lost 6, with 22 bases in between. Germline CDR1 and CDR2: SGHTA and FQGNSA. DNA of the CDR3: TGTGCCAGCAGCCCTAATATTTTCCGCCCAGGGCATGAAAAACTGTTTTTT. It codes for CASSPNIFRPGHEKLFF.

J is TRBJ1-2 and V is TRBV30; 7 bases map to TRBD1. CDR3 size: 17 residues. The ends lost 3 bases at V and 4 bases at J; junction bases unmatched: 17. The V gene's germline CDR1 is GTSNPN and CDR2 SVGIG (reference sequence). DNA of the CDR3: TGTGCCTGGAGGACGGAGAAGGGGGCCTTGCATTCCTATGGCTACACCTTC. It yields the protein CAWRTEKGALHSYGYTF.

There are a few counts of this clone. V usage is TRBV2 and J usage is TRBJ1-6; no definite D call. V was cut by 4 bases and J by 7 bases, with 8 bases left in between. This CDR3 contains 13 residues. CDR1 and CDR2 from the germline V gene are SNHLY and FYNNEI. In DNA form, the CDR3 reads TGTGCCAGCAGTGCCCAGTTAAATTCACCCCTCCACTTT. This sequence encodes CASSAQLNSPLHF.

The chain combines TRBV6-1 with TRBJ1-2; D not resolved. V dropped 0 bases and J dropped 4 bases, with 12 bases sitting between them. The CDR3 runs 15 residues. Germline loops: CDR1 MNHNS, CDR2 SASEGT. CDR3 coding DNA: TGTGCCAGCAGTGAAGCCAATGGGCAGAGCTATGGCTACACCTTC. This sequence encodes CASSEANGQSYGYTF.

CDR3 in amino acids: CSASPDRDTLGYTF. The CDR3 nucleotides are TGCAGTGCTAGTCCGGACAGGGACACTCTTGGCTACACCTTC. V is TRBV20-1 and J is TRBJ1-2; 8 positions agree with TRBD1. In germline, CDR1 is DFQATT, CDR2 SNEGSKA (reference sequence). The CDR3 is made up of 14 amino acids. V lost 3 bases, J lost 7 bases, and 10 bases stayed unmatched.

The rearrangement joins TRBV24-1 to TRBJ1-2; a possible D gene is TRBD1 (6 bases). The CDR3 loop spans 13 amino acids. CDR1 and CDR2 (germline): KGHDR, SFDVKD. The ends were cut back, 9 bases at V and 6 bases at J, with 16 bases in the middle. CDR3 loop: CATPRAGADGYTF. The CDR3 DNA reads TGTGCCACCCCCCGAGCGGGGGCGGATGGCTACACCTTC.

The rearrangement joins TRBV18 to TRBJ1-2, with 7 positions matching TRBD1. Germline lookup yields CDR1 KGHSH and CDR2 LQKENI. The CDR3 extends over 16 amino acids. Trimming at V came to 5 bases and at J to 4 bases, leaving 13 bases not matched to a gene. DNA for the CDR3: TGTGCCAGCTCAACGGTTAGGGACAGTGTGTCCTATGGCTACACCTTC. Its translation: CASSTVRDSVSYGYTF.

The CDR3 sequence: CASSQVLPVRGKVGNQPQHF. The CDR3 region has the DNA TGTGCCAGCAGCCAAGTTTTACCCGTGAGGGGGAAAGTGGGTAATCAGCCCCAGCATTTT. This sequence joins TRBV3-1 (or the pseudogene TRBV3-2) and TRBJ1-5, with a weak D call TRBD1 (6 bases). The ends were cut back, 1 base at V and 4 bases at J, with 26 bases in the middle. The CDR3 length is 20 residues. Germline values: CDR1 LGHDT, CDR2 YNNKEL (reference sequence).

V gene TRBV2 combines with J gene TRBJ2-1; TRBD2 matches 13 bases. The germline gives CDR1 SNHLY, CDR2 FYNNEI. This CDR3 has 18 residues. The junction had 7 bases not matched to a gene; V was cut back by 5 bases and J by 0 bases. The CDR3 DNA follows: TGTGCCAGCAGTCGACGGACTAGCGGGGGAATCTCCTACAATGAGCAGTTCTTC. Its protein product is CASSRRTSGGISYNEQFF.

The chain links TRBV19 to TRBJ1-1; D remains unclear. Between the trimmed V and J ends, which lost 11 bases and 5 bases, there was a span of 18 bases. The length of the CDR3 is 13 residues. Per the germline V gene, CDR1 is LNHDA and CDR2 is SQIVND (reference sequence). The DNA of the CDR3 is TGTGCCTCCGGGGAGGCCCCCCGGACTGAAGCTTTCTTT. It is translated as CASGEAPRTEAFF.

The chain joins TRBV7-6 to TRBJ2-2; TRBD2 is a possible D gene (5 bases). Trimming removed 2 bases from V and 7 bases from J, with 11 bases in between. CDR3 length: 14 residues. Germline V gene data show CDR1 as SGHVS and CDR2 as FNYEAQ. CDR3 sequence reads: CASSLRRPGGELFF. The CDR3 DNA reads TGTGCCAGCAGCTTAAGGAGGCCGGGCGGGGAGCTGTTTTTT.

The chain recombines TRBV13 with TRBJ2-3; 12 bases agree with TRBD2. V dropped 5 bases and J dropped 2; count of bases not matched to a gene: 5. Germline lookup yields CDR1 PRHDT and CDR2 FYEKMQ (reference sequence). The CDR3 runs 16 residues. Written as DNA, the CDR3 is TGTGCCAGCAGCGGATCTAGCGGGGGGGCCACAGATACGCAGTATTTT. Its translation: CASSGSSGGATDTQYF.

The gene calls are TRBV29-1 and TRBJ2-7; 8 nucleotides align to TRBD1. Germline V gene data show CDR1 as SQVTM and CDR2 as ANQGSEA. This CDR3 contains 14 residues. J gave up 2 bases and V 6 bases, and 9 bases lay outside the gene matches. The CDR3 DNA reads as TGCAGCGTCGACATGACAGGGGTTCCCTACGAGCAGTACTTC. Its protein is CSVDMTGVPYEQYF.

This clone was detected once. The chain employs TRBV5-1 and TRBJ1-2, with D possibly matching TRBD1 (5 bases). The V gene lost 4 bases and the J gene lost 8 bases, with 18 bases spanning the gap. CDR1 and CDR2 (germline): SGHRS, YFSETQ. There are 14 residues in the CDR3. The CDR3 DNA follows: TGCGCCAGCAGCCCTGTACAGAGCCGGGGGGGCTACACCTTC. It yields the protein CASSPVQSRGGYTF. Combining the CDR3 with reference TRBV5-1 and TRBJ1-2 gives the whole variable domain KAGVTQTPRYLIKTRGQQVTLSCSPISGHRSVSWYQQTPGQGLQFLFEYFSETQRNKGNFPGRFSGRQFSNSRSEMNVSTLELGDSALYLCASSPVQSRGGYTFGSGTRLTVV.

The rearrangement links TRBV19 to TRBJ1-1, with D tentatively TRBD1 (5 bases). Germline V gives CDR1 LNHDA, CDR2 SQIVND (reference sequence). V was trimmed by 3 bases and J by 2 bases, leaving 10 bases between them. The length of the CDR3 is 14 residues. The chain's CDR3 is CASSIGGANTEAFF. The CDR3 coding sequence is TGTGCCAGTAGTATTGGAGGGGCCAACACTGAAGCTTTCTTT.

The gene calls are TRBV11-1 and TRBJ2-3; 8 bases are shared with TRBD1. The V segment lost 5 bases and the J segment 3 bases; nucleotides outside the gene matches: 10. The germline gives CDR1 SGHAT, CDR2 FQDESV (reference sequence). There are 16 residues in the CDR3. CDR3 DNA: TGTGCCAGCAGCCTACTGGACAGGGAAGGGACAGATACGCAGTATTTT. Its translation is CASSLLDREGTDTQYF.

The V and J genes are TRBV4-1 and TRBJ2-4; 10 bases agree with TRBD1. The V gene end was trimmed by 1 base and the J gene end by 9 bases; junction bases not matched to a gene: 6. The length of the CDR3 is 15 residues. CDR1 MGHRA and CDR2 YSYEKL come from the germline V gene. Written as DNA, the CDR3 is TGCGCCAGCAGCCAAGCCAACCGGGACAGGGGCATTCAGTACTTC. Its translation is CASSQANRDRGIQYF.

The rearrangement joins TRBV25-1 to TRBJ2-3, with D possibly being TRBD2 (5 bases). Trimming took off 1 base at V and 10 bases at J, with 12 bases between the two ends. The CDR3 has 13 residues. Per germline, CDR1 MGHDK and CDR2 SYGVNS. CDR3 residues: CASSESGLLAQYF. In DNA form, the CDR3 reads TGTGCCAGCAGTGAATCTGGACTGCTTGCGCAGTATTTT. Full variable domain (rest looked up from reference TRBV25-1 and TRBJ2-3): EADIYQTPRYLVIGTGKKITLECSQTMGHDKMYWYQQDPGMELHLIHYSYGVNSTEKGDLSSESTVSRIRTEHFPLTLESARPSHTSQYLCASSESGLLAQYFGPGTRLTVL.

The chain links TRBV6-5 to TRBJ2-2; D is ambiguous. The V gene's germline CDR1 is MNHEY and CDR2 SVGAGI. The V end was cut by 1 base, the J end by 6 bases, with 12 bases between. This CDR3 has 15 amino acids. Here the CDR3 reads CASSYFPYESGELFF. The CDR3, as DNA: TGTGCCAGCAGTTACTTCCCTTACGAGTCCGGGGAGCTGTTTTTT.

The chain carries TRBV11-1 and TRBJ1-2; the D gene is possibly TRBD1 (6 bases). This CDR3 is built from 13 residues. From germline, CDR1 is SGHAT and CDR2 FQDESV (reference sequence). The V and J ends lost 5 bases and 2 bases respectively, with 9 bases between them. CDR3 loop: CASSRQGNYGYTF. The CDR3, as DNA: TGTGCCAGCAGCCGCCAGGGGAACTATGGCTACACCTTC.

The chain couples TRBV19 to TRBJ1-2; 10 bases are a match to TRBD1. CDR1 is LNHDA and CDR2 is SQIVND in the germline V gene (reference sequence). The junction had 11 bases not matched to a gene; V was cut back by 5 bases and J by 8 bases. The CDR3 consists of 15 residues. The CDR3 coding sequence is TGTGCCAGTAGTGTTACACCCGGGACAGGGGACGGCTACACCTTC. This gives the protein CASSVTPGTGDGYTF.

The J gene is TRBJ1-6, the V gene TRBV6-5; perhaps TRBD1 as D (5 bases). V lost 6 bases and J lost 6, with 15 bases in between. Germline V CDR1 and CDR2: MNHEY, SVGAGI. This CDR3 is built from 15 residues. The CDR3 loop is CASSPTGQTNSPLHF. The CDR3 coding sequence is TGTGCCAGCAGCCCGACCGGACAAACTAATTCACCCCTCCACTTT.

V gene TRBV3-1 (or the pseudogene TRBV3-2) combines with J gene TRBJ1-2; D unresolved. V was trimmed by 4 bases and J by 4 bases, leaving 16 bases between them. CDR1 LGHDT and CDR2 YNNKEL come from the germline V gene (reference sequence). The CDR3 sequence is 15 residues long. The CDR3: CASSPPRRVPYGYTF. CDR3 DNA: TGTGCCAGCAGCCCCCCGCGGAGAGTGCCCTATGGCTACACCTTC.

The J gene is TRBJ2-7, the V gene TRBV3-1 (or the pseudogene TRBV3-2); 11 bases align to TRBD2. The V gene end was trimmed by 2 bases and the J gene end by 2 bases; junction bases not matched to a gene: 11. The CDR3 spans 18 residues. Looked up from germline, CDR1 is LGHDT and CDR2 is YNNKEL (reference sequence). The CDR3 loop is CASSQLALLAGVAYEQYF. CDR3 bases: TGTGCCAGCAGCCAATTAGCCTTACTAGCGGGGGTGGCCTACGAGCAGTACTTC.